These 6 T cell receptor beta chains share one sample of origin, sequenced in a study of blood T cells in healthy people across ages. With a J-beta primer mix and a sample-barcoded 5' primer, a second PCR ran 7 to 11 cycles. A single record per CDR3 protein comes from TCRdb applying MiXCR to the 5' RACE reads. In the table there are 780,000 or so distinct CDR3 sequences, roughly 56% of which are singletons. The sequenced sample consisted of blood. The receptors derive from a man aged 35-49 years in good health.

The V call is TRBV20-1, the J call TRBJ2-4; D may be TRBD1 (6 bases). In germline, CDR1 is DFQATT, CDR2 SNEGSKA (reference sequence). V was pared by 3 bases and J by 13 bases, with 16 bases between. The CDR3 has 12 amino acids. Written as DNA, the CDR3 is TGCAGTGCTAGTACAGGGCCTTACAAGCAGTACTTC. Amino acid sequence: CSASTGPYKQYF.

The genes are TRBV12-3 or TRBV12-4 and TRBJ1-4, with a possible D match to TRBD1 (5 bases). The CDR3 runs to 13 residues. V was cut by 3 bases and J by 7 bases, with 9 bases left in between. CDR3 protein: CASSFRQGEKLFF. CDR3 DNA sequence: TGTGCCAGCAGTTTCCGGCAGGGTGAAAAACTGTTTTTT.

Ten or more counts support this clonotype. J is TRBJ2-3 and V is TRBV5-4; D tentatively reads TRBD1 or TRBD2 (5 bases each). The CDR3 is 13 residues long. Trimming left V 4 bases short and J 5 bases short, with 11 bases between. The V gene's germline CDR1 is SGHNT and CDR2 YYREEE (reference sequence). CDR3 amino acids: CASSVGPGDTQYF. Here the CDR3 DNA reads TGTGCCAGCAGCGTGGGACCCGGAGATACGCAGTATTTT.

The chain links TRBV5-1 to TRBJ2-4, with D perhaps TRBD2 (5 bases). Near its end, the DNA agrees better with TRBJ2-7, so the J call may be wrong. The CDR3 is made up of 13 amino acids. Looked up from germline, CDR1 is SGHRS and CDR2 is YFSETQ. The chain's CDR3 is CASSLEGEGEQYF. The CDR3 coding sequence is TGCGCCAGCAGCTTGGAGGGAGAAGGCGAGCAGTACTTC.

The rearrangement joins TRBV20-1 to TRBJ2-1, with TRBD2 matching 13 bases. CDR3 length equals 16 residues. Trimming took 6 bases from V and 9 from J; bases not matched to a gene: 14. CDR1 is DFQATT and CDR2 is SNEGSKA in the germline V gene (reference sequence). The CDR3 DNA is TGCAGTGCCTCTCCTTTACTAGCGGGGGGGGCGGGTGAGCAGTTCTTC. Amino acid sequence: CSASPLLAGGAGEQFF.

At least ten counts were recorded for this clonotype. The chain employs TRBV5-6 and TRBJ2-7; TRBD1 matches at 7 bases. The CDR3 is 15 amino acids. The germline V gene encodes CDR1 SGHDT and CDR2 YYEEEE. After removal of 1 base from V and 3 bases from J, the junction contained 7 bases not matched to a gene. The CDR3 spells CASSLSGGRHYEQYF. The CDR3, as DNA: TGTGCCAGCAGCTTGTCAGGGGGTCGCCACTACGAGCAGTACTTC.